This T cell receptor (beta chain) was identified in a study of cytomegalovirus exposure and HLA in healthy donors. Findings of the study overall: Among the sequence variants, a highly shared cluster was likely an artifact of sequencing.

PCR involved 60 Vbeta and 13 Jbeta primers. Repertoires were generated with immunoSEQ multiplex PCR, while TCRdb's copy carries only in-frame clones and drops some. The table records about 83,000 clones, 65% to 75% of them present only once. This CDR3 is built from 14 residues. The V and J ends lost 5 bases and 8 bases respectively, with 13 bases between them. The germline V gene has CDR1 KGHSH and CDR2 LQKENI. Regarding this clone: The antigen remains unidentified.

The sequence derives from a man between 60 and 75 years old in good health and CMV-seronegative. The sequenced sample was PBMCs. The gene calls are TRBV18 and TRBJ1-6; D uncertain. CDR3 bases: TGTGCCAGCTCAGTGGAACAGTCACATTCACCCCTCCACTTT. Amino acids: CASSVEQSHSPLHF.